The source of this TCR beta chain is a study of T cell changes during pregnancy in multiple sclerosis. Produced via immunoSEQ multiplex PCR; TCRdb's table is partial and in-frame only. The sample records roughly 43,000 clones, around 93% being singletons. The CDR3 runs to 13 residues. V lost 7 bases and J lost 5, with 11 bases in between. Germline CDR1 and CDR2: MDHEN and SYDVKM. The receptor was derived from a female donor with multiple sclerosis, enrolled in a pregnancy study. This sequence joins TRBV28 and TRBJ1-4; no definite D call. Material: CD4+ T cells from peripheral blood mononuclear cells, obtained in the third trimester of pregnancy. The DNA of the CDR3 is TGTGCCAGCACGCGGATTCGCAATGAAAAACTGTTTTTT. Protein: CASTRIRNEKLFF. Using reference TRBV28 and TRBJ1-4 for the parts outside the CDR3, the full variable domain is DVKVTQSSRYLVKRTGEKVFLECVQDMDHENMFWYRQDPGLGLRLIYFSYDVKMKEKGDIPEGYSVSREKKERFSLILESASTNQTSMYLCASTRIRNEKLFFGSGTQLSVL.